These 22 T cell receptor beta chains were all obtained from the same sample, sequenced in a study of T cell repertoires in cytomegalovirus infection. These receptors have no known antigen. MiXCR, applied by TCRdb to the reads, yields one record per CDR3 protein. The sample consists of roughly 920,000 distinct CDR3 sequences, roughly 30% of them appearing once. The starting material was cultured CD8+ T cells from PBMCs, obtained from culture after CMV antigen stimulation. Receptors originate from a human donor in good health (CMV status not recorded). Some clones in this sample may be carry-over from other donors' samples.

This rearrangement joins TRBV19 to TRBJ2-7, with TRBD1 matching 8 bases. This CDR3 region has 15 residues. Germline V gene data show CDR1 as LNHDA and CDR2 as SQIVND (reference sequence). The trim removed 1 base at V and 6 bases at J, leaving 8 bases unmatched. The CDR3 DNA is TGTGCCAGTAGTATAGCCCAGGGGGCGCCGGGCGAGCAGTACTTC. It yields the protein CASSIAQGAPGEQYF.

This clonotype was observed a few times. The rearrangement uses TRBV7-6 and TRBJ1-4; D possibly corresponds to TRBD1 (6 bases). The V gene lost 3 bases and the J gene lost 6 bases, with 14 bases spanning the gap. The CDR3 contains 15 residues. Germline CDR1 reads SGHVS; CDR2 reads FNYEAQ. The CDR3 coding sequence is TGTGCCAGCAGCTTTAGGTGGGGGCTCGATGAAAAACTGTTTTTT. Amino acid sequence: CASSFRWGLDEKLFF.

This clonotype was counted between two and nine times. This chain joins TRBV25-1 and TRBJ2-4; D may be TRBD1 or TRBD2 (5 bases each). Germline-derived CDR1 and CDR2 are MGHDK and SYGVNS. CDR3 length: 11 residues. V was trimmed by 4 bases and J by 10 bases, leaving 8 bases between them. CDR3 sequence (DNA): TGTGCCAGCAGTGGTGGGACGATTCAGTACTTC. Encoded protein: CASSGGTIQYF.

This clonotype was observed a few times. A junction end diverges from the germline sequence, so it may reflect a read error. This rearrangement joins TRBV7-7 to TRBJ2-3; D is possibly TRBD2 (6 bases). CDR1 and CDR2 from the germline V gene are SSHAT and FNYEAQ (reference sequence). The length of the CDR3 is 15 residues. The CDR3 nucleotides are TGTGCTAGCAGCACCGGGACTGGGCCCACAGATACGCAGTATTTT. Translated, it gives CASSTGTGPTDTQYF.

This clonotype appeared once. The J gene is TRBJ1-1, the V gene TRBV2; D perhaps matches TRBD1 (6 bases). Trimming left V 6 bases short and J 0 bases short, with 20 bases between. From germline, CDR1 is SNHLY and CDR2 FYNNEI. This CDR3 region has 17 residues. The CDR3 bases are TGTGCCAGCAGGGGTCTTCCGTATGGACAGATGAACACTGAAGCTTTCTTT. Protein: CASRGLPYGQMNTEAFF.

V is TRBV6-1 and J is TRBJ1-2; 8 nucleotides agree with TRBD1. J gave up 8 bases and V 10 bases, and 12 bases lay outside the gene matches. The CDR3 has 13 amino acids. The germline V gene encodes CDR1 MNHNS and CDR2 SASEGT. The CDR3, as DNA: TGTGCCACCCTATGGCAGGGGGCTTGGGGCTACACCTTC. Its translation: CATLWQGAWGYTF.

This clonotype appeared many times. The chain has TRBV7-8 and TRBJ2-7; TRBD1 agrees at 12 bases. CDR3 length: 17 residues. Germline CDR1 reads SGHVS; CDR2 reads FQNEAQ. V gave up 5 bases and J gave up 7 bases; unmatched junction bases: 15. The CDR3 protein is CASSPDEGTGGVWEQYV. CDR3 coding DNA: TGTGCCAGCAGCCCCGATGAAGGGACAGGGGGCGTTTGGGAGCAGTACGTC.

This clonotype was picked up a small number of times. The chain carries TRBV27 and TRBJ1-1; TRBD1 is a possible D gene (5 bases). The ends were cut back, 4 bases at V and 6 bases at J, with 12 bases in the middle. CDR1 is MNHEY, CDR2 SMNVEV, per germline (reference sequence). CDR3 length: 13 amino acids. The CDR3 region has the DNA TGTGCCAGCAGTTGGGGGACTCGGGCTGAAGCTTTCTTT. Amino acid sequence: CASSWGTRAEAFF.

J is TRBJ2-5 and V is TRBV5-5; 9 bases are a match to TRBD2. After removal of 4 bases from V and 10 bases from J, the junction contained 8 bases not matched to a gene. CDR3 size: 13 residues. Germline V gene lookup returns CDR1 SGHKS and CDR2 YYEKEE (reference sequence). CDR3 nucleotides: TGTGCCAGCAGCGACACTAGCGGGCTGGTCCAGTACTTC. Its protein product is CASSDTSGLVQYF. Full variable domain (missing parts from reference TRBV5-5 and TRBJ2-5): DAGVTQSPTHLIKTRGQQVTLRCSPISGHKSVSWYQQVLGQGPQFIFQYYEKEERGRGNFPDRFSARQFPNYSSELNVNALLLGDSALYLCASSDTSGLVQYFGPGTRLLVL.

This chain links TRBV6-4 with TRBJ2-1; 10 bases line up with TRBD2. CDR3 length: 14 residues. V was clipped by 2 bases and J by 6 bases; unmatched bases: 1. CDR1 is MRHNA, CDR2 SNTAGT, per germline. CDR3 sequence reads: CASSDSGGANEQFF. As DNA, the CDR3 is TGTGCCAGCAGTGACAGCGGGGGGGCCAATGAGCAGTTCTTC.

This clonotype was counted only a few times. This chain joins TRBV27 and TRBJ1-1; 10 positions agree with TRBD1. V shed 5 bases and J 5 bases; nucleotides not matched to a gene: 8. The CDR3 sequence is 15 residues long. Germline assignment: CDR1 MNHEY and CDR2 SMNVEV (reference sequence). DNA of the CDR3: TGTGCCAGCAGTCCCCCGGGACAGGGGAATACTGAAGCTTTCTTT. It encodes CASSPPGQGNTEAFF.

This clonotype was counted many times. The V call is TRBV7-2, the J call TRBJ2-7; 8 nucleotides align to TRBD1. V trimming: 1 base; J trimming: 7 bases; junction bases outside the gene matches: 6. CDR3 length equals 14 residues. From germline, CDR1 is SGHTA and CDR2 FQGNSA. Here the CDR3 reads CASSLVQGAREQYF. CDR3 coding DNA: TGTGCCAGCAGCTTAGTTCAGGGGGCAAGAGAGCAGTACTTC.

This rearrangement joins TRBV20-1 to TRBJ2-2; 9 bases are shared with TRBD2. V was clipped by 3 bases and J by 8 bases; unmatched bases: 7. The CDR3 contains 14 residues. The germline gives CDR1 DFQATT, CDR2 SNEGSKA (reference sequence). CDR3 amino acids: CSASSGGPAGELFF. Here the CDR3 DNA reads TGCAGTGCTAGTAGCGGGGGCCCCGCGGGGGAGCTGTTTTTT.

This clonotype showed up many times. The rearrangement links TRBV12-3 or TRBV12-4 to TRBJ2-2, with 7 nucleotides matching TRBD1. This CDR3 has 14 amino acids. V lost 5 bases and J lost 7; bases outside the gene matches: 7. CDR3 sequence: CASSLRGSSGELFF. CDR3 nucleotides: TGTGCCAGCAGTCTCAGGGGGTCGAGCGGGGAGCTGTTTTTT.

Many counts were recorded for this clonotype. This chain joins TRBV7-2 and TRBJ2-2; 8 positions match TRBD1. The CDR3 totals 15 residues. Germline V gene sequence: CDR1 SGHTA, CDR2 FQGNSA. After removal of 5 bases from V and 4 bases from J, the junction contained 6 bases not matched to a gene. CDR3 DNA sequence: TGTGCCAGCAGCAGCCGGACAGGGCCCACCGGGGAGCTGTTTTTT. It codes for CASSSRTGPTGELFF.

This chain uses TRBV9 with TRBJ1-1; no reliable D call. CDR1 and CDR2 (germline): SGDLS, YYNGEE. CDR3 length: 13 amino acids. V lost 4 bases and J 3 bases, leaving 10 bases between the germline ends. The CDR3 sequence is CASSPRLYTEAFF. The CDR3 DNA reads TGTGCCAGCAGCCCCCGCTTGTACACTGAAGCTTTCTTT.

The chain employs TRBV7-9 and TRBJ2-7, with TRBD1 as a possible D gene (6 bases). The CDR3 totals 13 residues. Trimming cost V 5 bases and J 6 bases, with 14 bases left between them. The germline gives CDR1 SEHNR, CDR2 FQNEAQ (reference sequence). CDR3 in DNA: TGTGCCAGCAGCGCAACAGGGATAGTCGAGCAGTACTTC. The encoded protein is CASSATGIVEQYF.

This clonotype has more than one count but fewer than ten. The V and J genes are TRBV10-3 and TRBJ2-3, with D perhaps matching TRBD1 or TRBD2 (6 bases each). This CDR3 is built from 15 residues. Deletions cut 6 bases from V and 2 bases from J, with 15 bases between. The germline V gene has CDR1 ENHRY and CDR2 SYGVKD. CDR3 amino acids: CAIRKWRDNTDTQYF. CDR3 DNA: TGTGCCATCAGGAAGTGGAGGGACAACACAGATACGCAGTATTTT.

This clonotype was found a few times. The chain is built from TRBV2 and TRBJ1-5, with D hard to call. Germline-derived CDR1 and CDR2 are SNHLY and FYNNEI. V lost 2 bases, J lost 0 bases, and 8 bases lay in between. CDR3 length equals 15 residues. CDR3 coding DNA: TGTGCCAGCAGTGAATTAGGCGATAGCAATCAGCCCCAGCATTTT. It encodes CASSELGDSNQPQHF.

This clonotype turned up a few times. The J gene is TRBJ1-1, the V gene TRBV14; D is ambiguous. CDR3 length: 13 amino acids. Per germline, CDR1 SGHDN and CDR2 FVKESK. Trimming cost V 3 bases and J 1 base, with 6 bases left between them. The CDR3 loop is CASSHGWNTEAFF. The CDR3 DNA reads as TGTGCCAGCAGCCACGGATGGAACACTGAAGCTTTCTTT.

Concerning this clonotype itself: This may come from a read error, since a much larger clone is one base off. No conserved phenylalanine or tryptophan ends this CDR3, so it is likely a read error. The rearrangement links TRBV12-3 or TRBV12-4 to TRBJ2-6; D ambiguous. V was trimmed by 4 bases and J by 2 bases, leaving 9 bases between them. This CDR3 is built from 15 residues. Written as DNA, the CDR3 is TGTGCCAGCAGTTCCTCTAGGGCTGGGGCCAACGTCCTGACTATC. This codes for CASSSSRAGANVLTI.

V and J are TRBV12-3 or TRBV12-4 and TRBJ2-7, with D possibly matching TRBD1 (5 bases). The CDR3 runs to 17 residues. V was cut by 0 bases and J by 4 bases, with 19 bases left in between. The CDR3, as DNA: TGTGCCAGCAGTTTAGCGGGGCAGCATCTTTTTGATTACGAGCAGTACTTC. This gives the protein CASSLAGQHLFDYEQYF.